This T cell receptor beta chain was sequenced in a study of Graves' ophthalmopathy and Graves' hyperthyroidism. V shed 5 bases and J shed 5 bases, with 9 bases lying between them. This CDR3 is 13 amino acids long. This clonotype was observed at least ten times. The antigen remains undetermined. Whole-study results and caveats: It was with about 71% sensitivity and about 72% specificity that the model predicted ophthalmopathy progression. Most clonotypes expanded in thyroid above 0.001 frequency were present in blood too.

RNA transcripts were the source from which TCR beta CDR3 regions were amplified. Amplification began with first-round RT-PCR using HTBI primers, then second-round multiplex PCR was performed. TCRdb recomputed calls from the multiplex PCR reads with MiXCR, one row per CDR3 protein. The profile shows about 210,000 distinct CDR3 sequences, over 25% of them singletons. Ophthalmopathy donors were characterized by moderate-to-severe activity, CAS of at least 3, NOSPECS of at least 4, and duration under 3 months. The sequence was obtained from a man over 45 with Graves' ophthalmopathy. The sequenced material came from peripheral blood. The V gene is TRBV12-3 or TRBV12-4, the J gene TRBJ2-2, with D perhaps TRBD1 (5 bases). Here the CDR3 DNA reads TGTGCCAGCAGTCCAGGGTGGACCGGGGAGCTGTTTTTT. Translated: CASSPGWTGELFF.